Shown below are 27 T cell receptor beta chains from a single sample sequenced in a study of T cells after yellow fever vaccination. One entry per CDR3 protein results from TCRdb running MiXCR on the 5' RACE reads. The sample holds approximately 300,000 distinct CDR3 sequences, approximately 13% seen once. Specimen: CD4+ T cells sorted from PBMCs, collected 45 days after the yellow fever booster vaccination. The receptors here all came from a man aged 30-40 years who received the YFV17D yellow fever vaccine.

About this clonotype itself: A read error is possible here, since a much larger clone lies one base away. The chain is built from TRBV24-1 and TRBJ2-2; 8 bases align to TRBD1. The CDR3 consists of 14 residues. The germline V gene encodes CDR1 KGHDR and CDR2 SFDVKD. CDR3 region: CATSDQTGVEELLF. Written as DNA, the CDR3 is TGTGCCACCAGTGATCAGACAGGGGTTGAGGAGCTGCTTTTT.

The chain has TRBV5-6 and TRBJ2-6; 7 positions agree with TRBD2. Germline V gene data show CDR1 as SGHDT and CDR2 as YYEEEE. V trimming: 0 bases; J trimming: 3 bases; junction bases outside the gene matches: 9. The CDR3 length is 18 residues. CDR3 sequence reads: CASSLAGREMLGANVLTF. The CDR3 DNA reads TGTGCCAGCAGCTTGGCCGGGCGGGAGATGCTTGGGGCCAACGTCCTGACTTTC. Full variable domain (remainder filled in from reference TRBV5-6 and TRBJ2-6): DAGVTQSPTHLIKTRGQQVTLRCSPKSGHDTVSWYQQALGQGPQFIFQYYEEEERQRGNFPDRFSGHQFPNYSSELNVNALLLGDSALYLCASSLAGREMLGANVLTFGAGSRLTVL.

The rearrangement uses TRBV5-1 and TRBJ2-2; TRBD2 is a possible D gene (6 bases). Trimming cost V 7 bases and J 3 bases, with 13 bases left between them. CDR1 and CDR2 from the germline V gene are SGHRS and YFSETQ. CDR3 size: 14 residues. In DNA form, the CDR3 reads TGCGCCAGCGAGGGAGGTTCGGACACCGGGGAGCTGTTTTTT. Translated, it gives CASEGGSDTGELFF.

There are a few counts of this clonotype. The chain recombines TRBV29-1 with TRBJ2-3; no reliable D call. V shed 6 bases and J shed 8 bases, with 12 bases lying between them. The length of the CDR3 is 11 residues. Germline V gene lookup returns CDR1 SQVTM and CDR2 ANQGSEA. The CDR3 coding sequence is TGCAGCGTACCAACCGGATTTACGCAGTATTTT. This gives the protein CSVPTGFTQYF.

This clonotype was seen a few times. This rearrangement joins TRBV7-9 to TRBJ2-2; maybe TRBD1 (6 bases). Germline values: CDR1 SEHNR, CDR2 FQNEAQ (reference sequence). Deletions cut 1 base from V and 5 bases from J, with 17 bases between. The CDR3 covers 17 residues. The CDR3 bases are TGTGCCAGCAGCTTAGTTGGGGGCGCTGGATGGACCGGGGAGCTGTTTTTT. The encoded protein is CASSLVGGAGWTGELFF.

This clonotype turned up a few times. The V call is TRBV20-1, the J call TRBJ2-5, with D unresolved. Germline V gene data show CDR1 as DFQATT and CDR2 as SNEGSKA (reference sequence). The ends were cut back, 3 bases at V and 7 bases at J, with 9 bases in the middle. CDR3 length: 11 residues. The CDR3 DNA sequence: TGCAGTGCTAGGAAGGCTTCGACCCAGTACTTC. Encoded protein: CSARKASTQYF.

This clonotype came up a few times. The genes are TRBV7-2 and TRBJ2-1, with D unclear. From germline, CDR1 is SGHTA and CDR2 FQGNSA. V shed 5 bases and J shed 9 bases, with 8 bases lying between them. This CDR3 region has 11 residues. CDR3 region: CASSQTTEQFF. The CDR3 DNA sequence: TGTGCCAGCAGCCAGACCACTGAGCAGTTCTTC.

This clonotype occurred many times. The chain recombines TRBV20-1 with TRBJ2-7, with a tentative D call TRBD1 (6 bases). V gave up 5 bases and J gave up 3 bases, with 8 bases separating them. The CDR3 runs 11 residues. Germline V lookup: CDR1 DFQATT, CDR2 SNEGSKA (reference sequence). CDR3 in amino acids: CSAAQGYEQYF. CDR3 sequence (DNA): TGCAGTGCTGCACAGGGCTACGAGCAGTACTTC.

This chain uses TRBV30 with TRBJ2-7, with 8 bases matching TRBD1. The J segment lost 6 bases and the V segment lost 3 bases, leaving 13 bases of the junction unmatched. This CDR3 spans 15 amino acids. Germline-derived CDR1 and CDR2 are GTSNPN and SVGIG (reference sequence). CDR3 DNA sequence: TGTGCCTGGAGACCCCGGACAGGGAGTTTCTCCGAGCAGTACTTC. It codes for CAWRPRTGSFSEQYF. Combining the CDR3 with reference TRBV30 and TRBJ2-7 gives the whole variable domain SQTIHQWPATLVQPVGSPLSLECTVEGTSNPNLYWYRQAAGRGLQLLFYSVGIGQISSEVPQNLSASRPQDRQFILSSKKLLLSDSGFYLCAWRPRTGSFSEQYFGPGTRLTVT.

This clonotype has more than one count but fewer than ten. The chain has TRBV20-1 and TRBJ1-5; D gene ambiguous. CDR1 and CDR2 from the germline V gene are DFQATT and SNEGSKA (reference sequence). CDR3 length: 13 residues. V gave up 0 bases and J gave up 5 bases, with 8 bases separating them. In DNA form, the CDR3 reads TGCAGTGCTAGAGATCGAAGAGATCAGCCCCAGCATTTT. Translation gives CSARDRRDQPQHF.

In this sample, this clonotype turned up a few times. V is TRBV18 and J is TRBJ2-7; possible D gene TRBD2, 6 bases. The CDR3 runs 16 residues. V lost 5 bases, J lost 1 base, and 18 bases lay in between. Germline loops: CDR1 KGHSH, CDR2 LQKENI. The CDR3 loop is CASSKEGSQNSYEQYF. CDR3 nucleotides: TGTGCCAGCTCAAAGGAGGGGTCCCAGAATTCCTACGAGCAGTACTTC.

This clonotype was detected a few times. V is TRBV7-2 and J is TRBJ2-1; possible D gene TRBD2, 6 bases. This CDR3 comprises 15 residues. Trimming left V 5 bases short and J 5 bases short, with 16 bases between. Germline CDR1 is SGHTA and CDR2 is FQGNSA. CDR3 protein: CASSPRDWVNNEQFF. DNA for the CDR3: TGTGCCAGCAGCCCCCGGGACTGGGTCAACAATGAGCAGTTCTTC.

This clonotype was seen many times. The CDR3 DNA sequence: TGTGCCACCAGCCGACAGATAACAGATACGCAGTATTTT. Translation gives CATSRQITDTQYF. This chain connects TRBV24-1 to TRBJ2-3; D is possibly TRBD1 (5 bases). Germline V gene lookup returns CDR1 KGHDR and CDR2 SFDVKD. V shed 7 bases and J shed 3 bases, with 10 bases lying between them. This CDR3 region has 13 residues.

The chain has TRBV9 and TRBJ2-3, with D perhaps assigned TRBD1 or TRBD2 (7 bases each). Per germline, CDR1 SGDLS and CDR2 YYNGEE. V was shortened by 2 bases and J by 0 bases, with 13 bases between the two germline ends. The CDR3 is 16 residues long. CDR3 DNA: TGTGCCAGCAGCGTCTCAGGGGGGGGGAGCACAGATACGCAGTATTTT. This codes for CASSVSGGGSTDTQYF.

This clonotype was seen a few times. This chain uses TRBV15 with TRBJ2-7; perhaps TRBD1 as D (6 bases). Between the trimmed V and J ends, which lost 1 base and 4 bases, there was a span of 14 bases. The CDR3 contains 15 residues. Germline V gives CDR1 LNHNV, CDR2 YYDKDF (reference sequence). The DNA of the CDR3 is TGTGCCACCAGCAGAGGGGGGCAGGGTACTTACGAGCAGTACTTC. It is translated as CATSRGGQGTYEQYF.

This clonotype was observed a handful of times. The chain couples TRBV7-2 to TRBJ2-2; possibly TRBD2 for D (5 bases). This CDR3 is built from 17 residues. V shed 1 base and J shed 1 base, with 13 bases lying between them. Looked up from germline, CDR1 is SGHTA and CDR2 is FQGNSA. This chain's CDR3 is CASSLVGGGGNTGELFF. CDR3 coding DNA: TGTGCCAGCAGCTTAGTGGGCGGCGGAGGGAACACCGGGGAGCTGTTTTTT.

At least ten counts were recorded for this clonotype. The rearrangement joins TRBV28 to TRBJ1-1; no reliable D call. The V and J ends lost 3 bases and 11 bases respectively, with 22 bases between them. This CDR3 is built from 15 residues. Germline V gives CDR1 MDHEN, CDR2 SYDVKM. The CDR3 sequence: CASSFPVRGRGRAFF. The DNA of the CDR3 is TGTGCCAGCAGTTTTCCTGTTCGTGGGAGAGGTCGGGCTTTCTTT.

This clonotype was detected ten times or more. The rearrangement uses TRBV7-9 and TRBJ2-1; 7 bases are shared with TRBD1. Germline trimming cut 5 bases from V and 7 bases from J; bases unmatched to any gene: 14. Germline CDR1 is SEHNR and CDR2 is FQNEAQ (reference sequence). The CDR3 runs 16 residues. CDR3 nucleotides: TGTGCCAGCAGCCCACGACAGGTCGGCAGGGGGAATGAGCAGTTCTTC. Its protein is CASSPRQVGRGNEQFF.

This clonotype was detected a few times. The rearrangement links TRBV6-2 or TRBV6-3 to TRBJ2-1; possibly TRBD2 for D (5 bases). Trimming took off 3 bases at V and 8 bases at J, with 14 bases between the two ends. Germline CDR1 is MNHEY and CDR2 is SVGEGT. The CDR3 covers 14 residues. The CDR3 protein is CASSYSETGDEQFF. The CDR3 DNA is TGTGCCAGCAGTTATTCAGAGACCGGGGATGAGCAGTTCTTC.

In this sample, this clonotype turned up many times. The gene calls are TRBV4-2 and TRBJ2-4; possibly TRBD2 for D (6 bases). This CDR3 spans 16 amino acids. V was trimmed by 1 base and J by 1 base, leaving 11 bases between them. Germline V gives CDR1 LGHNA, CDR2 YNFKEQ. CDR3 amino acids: CASSQVITSAKNIQYF. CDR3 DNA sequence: TGTGCCAGCAGCCAAGTCATTACTAGCGCCAAAAACATTCAGTACTTC.

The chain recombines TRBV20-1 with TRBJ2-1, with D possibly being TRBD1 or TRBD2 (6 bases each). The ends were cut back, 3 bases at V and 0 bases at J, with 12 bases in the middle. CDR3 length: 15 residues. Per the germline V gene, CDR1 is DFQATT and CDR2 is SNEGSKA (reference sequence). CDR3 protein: CSARGGALSYNEQFF. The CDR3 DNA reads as TGCAGTGCTAGGGGGGGCGCCCTCTCCTACAATGAGCAGTTCTTC.

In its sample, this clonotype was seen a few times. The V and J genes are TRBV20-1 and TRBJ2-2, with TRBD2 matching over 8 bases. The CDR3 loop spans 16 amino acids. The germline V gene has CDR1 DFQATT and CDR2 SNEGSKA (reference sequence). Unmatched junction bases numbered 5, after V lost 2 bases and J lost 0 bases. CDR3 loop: CSARNVAGPNTGELFF. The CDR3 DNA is TGCAGTGCTAGAAACGTAGCGGGGCCGAACACCGGGGAGCTGTTTTTT.

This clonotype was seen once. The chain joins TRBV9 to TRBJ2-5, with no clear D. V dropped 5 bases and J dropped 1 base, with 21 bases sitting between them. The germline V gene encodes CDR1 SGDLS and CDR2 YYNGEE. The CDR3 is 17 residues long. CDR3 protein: CASSTRPEENTQETQYF. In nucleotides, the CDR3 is TGTGCCAGCAGTACCCGACCCGAGGAAAACACCCAAGAGACCCAGTACTTC.

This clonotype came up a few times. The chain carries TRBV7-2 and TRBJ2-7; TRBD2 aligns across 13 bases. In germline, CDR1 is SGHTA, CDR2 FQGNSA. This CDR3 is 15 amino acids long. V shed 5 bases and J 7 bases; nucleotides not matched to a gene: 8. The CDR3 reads CASSDGLAGVREQYF. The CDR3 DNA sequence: TGTGCCAGCAGCGACGGACTAGCGGGAGTAAGAGAGCAGTACTTC.

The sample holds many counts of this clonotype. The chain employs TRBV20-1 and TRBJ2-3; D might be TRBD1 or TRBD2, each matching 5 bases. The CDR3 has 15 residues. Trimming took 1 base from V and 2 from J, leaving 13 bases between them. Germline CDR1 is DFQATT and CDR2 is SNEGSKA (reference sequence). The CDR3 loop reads CSARGANGATDTQYF. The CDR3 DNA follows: TGCAGTGCTAGAGGAGCGAACGGGGCCACAGATACGCAGTATTTT.

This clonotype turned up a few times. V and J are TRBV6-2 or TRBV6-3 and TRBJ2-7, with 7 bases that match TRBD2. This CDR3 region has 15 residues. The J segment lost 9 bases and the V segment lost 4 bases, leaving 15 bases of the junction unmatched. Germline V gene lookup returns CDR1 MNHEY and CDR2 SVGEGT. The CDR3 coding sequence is TGTGCCAGCAGTTTAAACAGCGGGATCGTTCAAGGGCAGTACTTC. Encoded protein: CASSLNSGIVQGQYF.

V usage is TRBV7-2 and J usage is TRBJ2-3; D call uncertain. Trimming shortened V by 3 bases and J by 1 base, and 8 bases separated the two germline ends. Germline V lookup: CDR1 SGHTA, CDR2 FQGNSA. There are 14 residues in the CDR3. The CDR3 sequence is CASSFGDGTDTQYF. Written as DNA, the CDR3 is TGTGCCAGCAGCTTCGGAGACGGCACAGATACGCAGTATTTT.